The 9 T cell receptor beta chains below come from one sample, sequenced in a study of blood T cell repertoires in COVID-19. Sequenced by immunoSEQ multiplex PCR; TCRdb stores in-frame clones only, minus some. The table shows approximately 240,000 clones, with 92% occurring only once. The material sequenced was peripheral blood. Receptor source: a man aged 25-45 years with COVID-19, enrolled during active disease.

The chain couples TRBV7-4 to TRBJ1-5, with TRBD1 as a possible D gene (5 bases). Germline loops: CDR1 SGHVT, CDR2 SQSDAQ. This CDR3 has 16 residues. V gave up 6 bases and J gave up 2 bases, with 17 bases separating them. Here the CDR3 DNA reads TGTGCCAGCAGATCAAGGGTAGGGGTAGGCAATCAGCCCCAGCATTTT. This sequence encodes CASRSRVGVGNQPQHF.

In nucleotides, the CDR3 is TGTGCCAGCAGTTTAGGACAGCGTAATGAAAAACTGTTTTTT. This encodes CASSLGQRNEKLFF. V is TRBV28 and J is TRBJ1-4, with a weak D call TRBD1 (6 bases). Trimming pared 2 bases from V and 4 bases from J, leaving 8 bases between. This CDR3 comprises 14 residues. Looked up from germline, CDR1 is MDHEN and CDR2 is SYDVKM.

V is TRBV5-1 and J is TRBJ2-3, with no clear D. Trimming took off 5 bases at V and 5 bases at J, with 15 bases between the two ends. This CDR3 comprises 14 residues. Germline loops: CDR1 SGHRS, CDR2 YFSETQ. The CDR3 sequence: CASSPLGVLDTQYF. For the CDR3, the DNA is TGCGCCAGCAGTCCGCTTGGAGTCTTAGATACGCAGTATTTT. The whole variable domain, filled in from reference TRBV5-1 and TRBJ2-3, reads KAGVTQTPRYLIKTRGQQVTLSCSPISGHRSVSWYQQTPGQGLQFLFEYFSETQRNKGNFPGRFSGRQFSNSRSEMNVSTLELGDSALYLCASSPLGVLDTQYFGPGTRLTVL.

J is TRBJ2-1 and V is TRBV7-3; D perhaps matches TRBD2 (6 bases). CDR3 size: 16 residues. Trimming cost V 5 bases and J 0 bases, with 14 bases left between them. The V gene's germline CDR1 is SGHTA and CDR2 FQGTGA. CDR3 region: CASSPLGLSSYNEQFF. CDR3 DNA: TGTGCCAGCAGCCCCCTCGGACTAAGCTCCTACAATGAGCAGTTCTTC.

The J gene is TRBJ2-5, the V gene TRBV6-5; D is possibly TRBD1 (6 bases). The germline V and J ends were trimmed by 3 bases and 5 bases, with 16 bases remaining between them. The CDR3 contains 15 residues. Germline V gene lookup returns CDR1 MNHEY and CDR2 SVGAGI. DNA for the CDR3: TGTGCCAGCAGTTATCAACAGGGATATGAGGAGACCCAGTACTTC. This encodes CASSYQQGYEETQYF.

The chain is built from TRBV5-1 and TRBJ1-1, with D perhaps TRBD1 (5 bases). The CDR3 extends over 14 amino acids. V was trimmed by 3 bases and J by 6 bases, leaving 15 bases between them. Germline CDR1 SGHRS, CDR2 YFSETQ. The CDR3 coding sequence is TGCGCCAGCAGCTCCCAGGGAGGCTTCGCTGAAGCTTTCTTT. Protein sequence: CASSSQGGFAEAFF. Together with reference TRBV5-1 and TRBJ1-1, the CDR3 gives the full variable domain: KAGVTQTPRYLIKTRGQQVTLSCSPISGHRSVSWYQQTPGQGLQFLFEYFSETQRNKGNFPGRFSGRQFSNSRSEMNVSTLELGDSALYLCASSSQGGFAEAFFGQGTRLTVV.

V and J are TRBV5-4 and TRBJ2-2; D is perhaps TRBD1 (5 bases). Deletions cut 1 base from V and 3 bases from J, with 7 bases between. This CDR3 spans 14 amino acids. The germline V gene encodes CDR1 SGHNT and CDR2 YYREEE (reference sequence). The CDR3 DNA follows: TGTGCCAGCAGCTTGCTAGGGGACACCGGGGAGCTGTTTTTT. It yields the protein CASSLLGDTGELFF.

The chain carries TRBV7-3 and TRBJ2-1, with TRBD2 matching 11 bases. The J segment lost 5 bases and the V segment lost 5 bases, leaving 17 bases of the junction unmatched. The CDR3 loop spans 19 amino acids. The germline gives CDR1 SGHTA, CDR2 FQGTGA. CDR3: CASSAHGPLRLAGNNEQFF. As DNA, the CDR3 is TGTGCCAGCAGCGCACACGGTCCCCTCCGACTAGCGGGAAACAATGAGCAGTTCTTC.

The CDR3 DNA sequence: TGTGCCAGCAGCGTGACAGGGGCGAACACTGAAGCTTTCTTT. Translation gives CASSVTGANTEAFF. This rearrangement joins TRBV7-9 to TRBJ1-1; 8 positions match TRBD1. V lost 5 bases and J lost 1; bases outside the gene matches: 3. Germline values: CDR1 SEHNR, CDR2 FQNEAQ (reference sequence). CDR3 size: 14 residues.